The 24 T cell receptor beta chains in this list originate from one sample, sequenced in a study of cytomegalovirus exposure and HLA in healthy donors. Primers for the PCR totalled 60 Vbeta and 13 Jbeta. Clones were sequenced by immunoSEQ multiplex PCR, and TCRdb holds only the in-frame ones, with some missing. The repertoire holds some 140,000 clones, with 80% as singletons. Material for sequencing was PBMCs. These receptors were obtained from a man aged 25 to 40 in good health.

The rearrangement joins TRBV19 to TRBJ1-1; 8 nucleotides line up with TRBD1. The V gene end was trimmed by 3 bases and the J gene end by 2 bases; junction bases not matched to a gene: 2. The germline gives CDR1 LNHDA, CDR2 SQIVND (reference sequence). The CDR3 has 14 amino acids. As DNA, the CDR3 is TGTGCCAGTAGTATGGACAGGGTTAACACTGAAGCTTTCTTT. Translating gives CASSMDRVNTEAFF.

The V and J genes are TRBV18 and TRBJ1-1; possible D gene TRBD1, 6 bases. The CDR3 extends over 14 amino acids. The germline V gene has CDR1 KGHSH and CDR2 LQKENI. V lost 3 bases and J lost 0, with 8 bases in between. CDR3: CASSPDSLNTEAFF. The CDR3 DNA reads TGTGCCAGCTCACCGGACAGTTTGAACACTGAAGCTTTCTTT.

The chain recombines TRBV5-4 with TRBJ2-7, with D perhaps TRBD1 (6 bases). There are 13 residues in the CDR3. Trimming took 4 bases from V and 6 from J, leaving 14 bases between them. Germline V gene sequence: CDR1 SGHNT, CDR2 YYREEE (reference sequence). This CDR3 reads CASSVYRAVEQYF. The CDR3 DNA is TGTGCCAGCAGCGTTTACAGGGCTGTCGAGCAGTACTTC.

The rearrangement uses TRBV2 and TRBJ1-1, with D perhaps TRBD1 (5 bases). The CDR3 length is 18 residues. V was pared by 1 base and J by 4 bases, with 22 bases between. From germline, CDR1 is SNHLY and CDR2 FYNNEI. CDR3 protein: CASSEEVGTGVRATEAFF. The CDR3 DNA follows: TGTGCCAGCAGTGAAGAAGTCGGGACGGGGGTACGAGCCACTGAAGCTTTCTTT.

The CDR3 region is CASSQGLSGSPEQFF. The CDR3 bases are TGTGCCAGCAGCCAGGGGCTTAGCGGGAGCCCTGAGCAGTTCTTC. The chain combines TRBV7-3 with TRBJ2-1; the match to TRBD2 covers 9 bases. The CDR3 is 15 amino acids. Looked up from germline, CDR1 is SGHTA and CDR2 is FQGTGA. V lost 5 bases, J lost 9 bases, and 11 bases stayed unmatched.

The V and J genes are TRBV27 and TRBJ1-5; D gene ambiguous. The CDR3 contains 12 residues. Germline V lookup: CDR1 MNHEY, CDR2 SMNVEV (reference sequence). Between the trimmed V and J ends, which lost 5 bases and 9 bases, there was a span of 11 bases. The CDR3 loop is CASSPSFWPQHF. Written as DNA, the CDR3 is TGTGCCAGCAGTCCCTCTTTTTGGCCCCAGCATTTT.

The chain carries TRBV7-3 and TRBJ2-1; 9 bases fit TRBD2. Trimming took 2 bases from V and 6 from J; bases not matched to a gene: 5. Looked up from germline, CDR1 is SGHTA and CDR2 is FQGTGA. This CDR3 has 15 residues. The CDR3: CASSLGASGINEQFF. For the CDR3, the DNA is TGTGCCAGCAGCTTAGGGGCTAGCGGGATCAATGAGCAGTTCTTC.

The CDR3 DNA reads TGTGCCAGCAGCATGGCCAGGGGGCTACATGAGCAGTTCTTC. Protein sequence: CASSMARGLHEQFF. This chain links TRBV27 with TRBJ2-1, with 8 bases fitting TRBD1. The trim removed 6 bases at V and 8 bases at J, leaving 9 bases unmatched. Germline assignment: CDR1 MNHEY and CDR2 SMNVEV (reference sequence). The CDR3 has 14 residues.

The rearrangement joins TRBV6-5 to TRBJ2-7, with D hard to call. The CDR3 loop spans 11 amino acids. The V and J ends lost 2 bases and 4 bases respectively, with 3 bases between them. Germline lookup yields CDR1 MNHEY and CDR2 SVGAGI. Here the CDR3 DNA reads TGTGCCAGCAGTTACATATACGAGCAGTACTTC. This sequence encodes CASSYIYEQYF.

The CDR3 loop is CASSLGAAEYNEQFF. The CDR3 DNA follows: TGTGCCAGCAGCTTAGGCGCAGCGGAGTACAATGAGCAGTTCTTC. This chain uses TRBV11-2 with TRBJ2-1; D is possibly TRBD2 (5 bases). This CDR3 region has 15 residues. The germline V and J ends were trimmed by 1 base and 4 bases, with 11 bases remaining between them. Germline V gene sequence: CDR1 SGHAT, CDR2 FQNNGV.

The chain recombines TRBV4-2 with TRBJ1-3, with D tentatively TRBD1 (6 bases). Germline CDR1 reads LGHNA; CDR2 reads YNFKEQ. The CDR3 is 14 amino acids. The V and J ends lost 1 base and 2 bases respectively, with 6 bases between them. DNA of the CDR3: TGTGCCAGCAGCCAAGCAGGGGCTGGAAACACCATATATTTT. Translating it yields CASSQAGAGNTIYF.

CDR3 region: CAWIPLIPGELFF. In DNA form, the CDR3 reads TGTGCCTGGATCCCCTTAATCCCCGGGGAGCTGTTTTTT. The J gene is TRBJ2-2, the V gene TRBV30; D ambiguous. Per the germline V gene, CDR1 is GTSNPN and CDR2 is SVGIG (reference sequence). Trimming took off 4 bases at V and 6 bases at J, with 12 bases between the two ends. The CDR3 spans 13 residues.

This clone was detected only once. V and J are TRBV21-1 and TRBJ1-1; the D segment call TRBD1 is taken from the table without a DNA check. TRBV21-1 is a pseudogene. The CDR3 consists of 18 residues. CDR3 nucleotides: TGTGCCAGCAGCAGAGAATTTAAGTTCAGGACAGTTAACACTGAAGCTTTCTTT. Translating it yields CASSREFKFRTVNTEAFF.

The chain recombines TRBV30 with TRBJ2-5, with D possibly TRBD2 on 6 matching bases. Trimming left V 0 bases short and J 7 bases short, with 21 bases between. This CDR3 is 16 amino acids long. Looked up from germline, CDR1 is GTSNPN and CDR2 is SVGIG (reference sequence). CDR3: CAWSVLGWEAVGTQYF. Written as DNA, the CDR3 is TGTGCCTGGAGTGTACTGGGGTGGGAGGCAGTTGGGACCCAGTACTTC. The full variable domain, with the rest looked up from reference TRBV30 and TRBJ2-5, is SQTIHQWPATLVQPVGSPLSLECTVEGTSNPNLYWYRQAAGRGLQLLFYSVGIGQISSEVPQNLSASRPQDRQFILSSKKLLLSDSGFYLCAWSVLGWEAVGTQYFGPGTRLLVL.

Regarding this clone: One junction end does not reproduce the germline sequence, and a read error may be involved. The V and J genes are TRBV7-9 and TRBJ2-1; the D gene is possibly TRBD2 (7 bases). The length of the CDR3 is 17 residues. Germline V gene data show CDR1 as SEHNR and CDR2 as FQNEAQ (reference sequence). CDR3 bases: TGTTCCAGCAGCTTAGGGGGGGCGGGAGCCTACTACAATGAGCAGTTCTTC. Encoded protein: CSSSLGGAGAYYNEQFF.

The chain couples TRBV28 to TRBJ2-5; TRBD2 aligns across 11 bases. The end of the DNA fits TRBJ2-7 better, so the J call may be wrong. Per germline, CDR1 MDHEN and CDR2 SYDVKM. This CDR3 comprises 16 residues. The CDR3 bases are TGTGCCAGCAAACGGTTGGCTAGCGGGGGGACCTACGAGCAGTACTTC. It is translated as CASKRLASGGTYEQYF.

This clone was seen repeatedly, ten times or more. The chain carries TRBV7-2 and TRBJ1-5, with no clear D. This CDR3 is 12 amino acids long. V lost 2 bases to trimming and J lost 5 bases, with 4 bases between them. The germline CDR1 and CDR2 sequences are SGHTA and FQGNSA. The CDR3 loop reads CASSLYDQPQHF. The CDR3 DNA reads as TGTGCCAGCAGCTTATATGATCAGCCCCAGCATTTT.

This clone was observed a handful of times. The chain joins TRBV4-1 to TRBJ2-1; 7 bases agree with TRBD2. Germline CDR1 is MGHRA and CDR2 is YSYEKL. This CDR3 comprises 16 residues. With V trimmed by 3 bases and J by 8 bases, 13 bases remained unmatched. CDR3 in DNA: TGCGCCAGCAGCCACCCCCGGGACTACGGTGAAGATGAGCAGTTCTTC. It encodes CASSHPRDYGEDEQFF.

CDR3 region: CASREGMAGGLQQYF. CDR3 nucleotides: TGTGCCAGCAGAGAGGGGATGGCGGGAGGACTCCAGCAGTACTTC. The V and J genes are TRBV27 and TRBJ2-7, with 8 nucleotides matching TRBD2. The CDR3 loop spans 15 amino acids. Germline V CDR1 and CDR2: MNHEY, SMNVEV (reference sequence). V trimming: 6 bases; J trimming: 8 bases; junction bases outside the gene matches: 15.

J is TRBJ2-1 and V is TRBV20-1; a possible D gene is TRBD2 (5 bases). Germline lookup yields CDR1 DFQATT and CDR2 SNEGSKA (reference sequence). With 3 bases removed from V and 12 bases from J, the gap between germline ends came to 9 bases. The CDR3 has 10 amino acids. The CDR3 loop reads CSASSAAQFF. CDR3 coding DNA: TGCAGTGCTAGTAGCGCCGCGCAGTTCTTC.

The rearrangement uses TRBV2 and TRBJ2-3, with TRBD2 identical over 14 bases. This CDR3 region has 15 residues. Germline V CDR1 and CDR2: SNHLY, FYNNEI. Losses at the gene ends were 7 bases for V and 3 bases for J; bases not matched to a gene: 3. The DNA for the CDR3 is TGTGCCAGCATAGGGACTAGCGGGAGAACAGATACGCAGTATTTT. Its translation: CASIGTSGRTDTQYF.

As for this clone: The junction differs from germline at one of its ends, possibly a read error. The chain has TRBV2 and TRBJ1-2; D is possibly TRBD1 (5 bases). The CDR3 sequence is 15 residues long. Germline V gene sequence: CDR1 SNHLY, CDR2 FYNNEI. CDR3 in DNA: TGTGCCAGCCCCCCCCTCCGGGCTACTCCATCCCCGGGGGGCTTC. Its protein is CASPPLRATPSPGGF.

V and J are TRBV10-3 and TRBJ1-1; D possibly corresponds to TRBD1 (6 bases). The CDR3 spans 16 residues. Trimming shortened V by 2 bases and J by 5 bases, and 18 bases separated the two germline ends. Germline assignment: CDR1 ENHRY and CDR2 SYGVKD. CDR3 in DNA: TGTGCCATCAGTGAGACGGGGGGCGGGGGTGGTACTGAAGCTTTCTTT. Encoded protein: CAISETGGGGGTEAFF.

This rearrangement joins TRBV19 to TRBJ1-5; D call uncertain. The CDR3 loop spans 16 amino acids. From germline, CDR1 is LNHDA and CDR2 SQIVND (reference sequence). V was cut by 7 bases and J by 0 bases, with 16 bases left in between. The CDR3: CASKEVGLYSNQPQHF. CDR3 nucleotide sequence: TGTGCCAGTAAGGAGGTCGGATTGTATAGCAATCAGCCCCAGCATTTT.